The rows below give T cell receptor beta chains drawn from one sample of a study of early T cells in non-severe SARS-CoV-2 infection. TCRdb re-called the 5' RACE reads with MiXCR, one entry per CDR3 protein. The data show 100,000 or so distinct CDR3 sequences, about an eighth seen once. Source material: whole blood. These receptors originate from an adult who was a healthcare worker with PCR-confirmed SARS-CoV-2 infection or an uninfected control (not recorded which). Each CDR3 is given with its conserved first and last residue. The D gene is left open where the match is weak. Size tells how often a clone was seen (once, few, many) or the class of an expanded clone, and some rows leave it out.

CSAREGADTEAFF	TGCAGTGCTAGAGAGGGGGCGGACACTGAAGCTTTCTTT	TRBV20-1	TRBJ1-1	NA	NA
CASSLLLGEGGQPQHF	TGTGCCAGCAGCTTATTGTTGGGGGAAGGCGGCCAGCCCCAGCATTTT	TRBV7-6	TRBJ1-5	NA	NA
CASGLSSGSSYEQYF	TGTGCCAGCGGCCTTTCGAGCGGGAGCTCCTACGAGCAGTACTTC	TRBV2	TRBJ2-7	many	TRBD2
CASSQEFGQGRQPQHF	TGCGCCAGCAGCCAAGAGTTCGGACAGGGGAGACAGCCCCAGCATTTT	TRBV4-1	TRBJ1-5	few	TRBD1
CASSQELGDTHQHF	TGTGCCAGCAGCCAAGAGCTGGGGGACACCCACCAGCATTTT	TRBV3-1	TRBJ1-5	NA	NA
CASSRAQGQGATEAFF	TGTGCCAGCAGTAGAGCTCAGGGACAGGGGGCCACTGAAGCTTTCTTT	TRBV27	TRBJ1-1	NA	TRBD1
CAWSGANTGELFF	TGTGCCTGGAGCGGAGCGAACACCGGGGAGCTGTTTTTT	TRBV30	TRBJ2-2	many	NA
CASSPSKSERNYEQYF	TGTGCCAGCAGTCCCTCTAAGAGCGAGCGGAATTACGAGCAGTACTTC	TRBV6-6	TRBJ2-7	many	NA
CASSSPGPVTGELFF	TGTGCCAGCAGCTCGCCGGGACCAGTGACCGGGGAGCTGTTTTTT	TRBV5-6	TRBJ2-2	few	NA
CAPQDSGRETQYF	TGTGCCCCCCAGGATAGCGGGAGAGAGACCCAGTACTTC	TRBV21-1	TRBJ2-5	few	NA
CASSLGQYGDQPQHF	TGTGCCAGCAGTCTGGGCCAGTATGGAGATCAGCCCCAGCATTTT	TRBV28	TRBJ1-5	NA	NA
CASSYRGGELFF	TGTGCCAGCAGTTACAGGGGGGGGGAGCTGTTTTTT	TRBV6-5	TRBJ2-2	few	NA
CASGWAGTADTQYF	TGTGCCAGCGGGTGGGCAGGGACGGCAGATACGCAGTATTTT	TRBV2	TRBJ2-3	few	NA
CASSKSSGRTDTQYF	TGTGCCAGCAGCAAATCTAGCGGGAGGACAGATACGCAGTATTTT	TRBV9	TRBJ2-3	many	TRBD2
CAPVPRRNQKFFEVPEAFF	TGTGCCCCTGTCCCAAGGAGGAATCAAAAATTTTTTGAGGTCCCTGAAGCTTTCTTT	TRBV13	TRBJ1-1	NA	NA
CASSPSGRSSYEQYF	TGTGCCAGCAGCCCCTCCGGGAGGAGCTCCTACGAGCAGTACTTC	TRBV5-6	TRBJ2-7	few	TRBD2
CASSFNRDTNSYEQYF	TGCGCCAGCAGCTTCAACCGGGACACCAACTCCTACGAGCAGTACTTC	TRBV5-1	TRBJ2-7	few	NA
CASSHPGGRGTDTQYF	TGTGCCAGTAGTCACCCGGGAGGGAGGGGTACAGATACGCAGTATTTT	TRBV19	TRBJ2-3	NA	TRBD2